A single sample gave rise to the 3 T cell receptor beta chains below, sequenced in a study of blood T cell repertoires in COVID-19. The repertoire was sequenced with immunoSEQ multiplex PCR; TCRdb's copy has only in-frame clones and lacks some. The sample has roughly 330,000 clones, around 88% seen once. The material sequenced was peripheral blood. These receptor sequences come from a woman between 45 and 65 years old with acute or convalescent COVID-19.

CDR3 sequence (DNA): TGTGCCAGCAGCTTAACGGGCGGGCAATTTCCCGGGACCCAGTACTTC. Protein sequence: CASSLTGGQFPGTQYF. The chain couples TRBV7-3 to TRBJ2-5; a weak D match, TRBD2 (5 bases). V was pared by 0 bases and J by 7 bases, with 18 bases between. This CDR3 has 16 amino acids. The germline CDR1 and CDR2 sequences are SGHTA and FQGTGA.

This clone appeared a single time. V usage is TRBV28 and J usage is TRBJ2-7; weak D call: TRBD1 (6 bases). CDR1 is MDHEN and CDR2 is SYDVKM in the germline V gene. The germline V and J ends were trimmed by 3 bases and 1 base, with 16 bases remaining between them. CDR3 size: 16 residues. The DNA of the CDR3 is TGTGCCAGCAGTTTTTTCCGAGGGACAACTTCCTACGAGCAGTACTTC. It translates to CASSFFRGTTSYEQYF. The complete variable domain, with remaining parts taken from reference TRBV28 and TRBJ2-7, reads DVKVTQSSRYLVKRTGEKVFLECVQDMDHENMFWYRQDPGLGLRLIYFSYDVKMKEKGDIPEGYSVSREKKERFSLILESASTNQTSMYLCASSFFRGTTSYEQYFGPGTRLTVT.

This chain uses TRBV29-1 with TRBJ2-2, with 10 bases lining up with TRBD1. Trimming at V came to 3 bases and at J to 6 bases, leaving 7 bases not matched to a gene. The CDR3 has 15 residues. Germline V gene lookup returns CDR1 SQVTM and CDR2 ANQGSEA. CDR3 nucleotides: TGCAGCGTTGACCCCGGGACAGGGGTCGCCGGGGAGCTGTTTTTT. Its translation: CSVDPGTGVAGELFF.